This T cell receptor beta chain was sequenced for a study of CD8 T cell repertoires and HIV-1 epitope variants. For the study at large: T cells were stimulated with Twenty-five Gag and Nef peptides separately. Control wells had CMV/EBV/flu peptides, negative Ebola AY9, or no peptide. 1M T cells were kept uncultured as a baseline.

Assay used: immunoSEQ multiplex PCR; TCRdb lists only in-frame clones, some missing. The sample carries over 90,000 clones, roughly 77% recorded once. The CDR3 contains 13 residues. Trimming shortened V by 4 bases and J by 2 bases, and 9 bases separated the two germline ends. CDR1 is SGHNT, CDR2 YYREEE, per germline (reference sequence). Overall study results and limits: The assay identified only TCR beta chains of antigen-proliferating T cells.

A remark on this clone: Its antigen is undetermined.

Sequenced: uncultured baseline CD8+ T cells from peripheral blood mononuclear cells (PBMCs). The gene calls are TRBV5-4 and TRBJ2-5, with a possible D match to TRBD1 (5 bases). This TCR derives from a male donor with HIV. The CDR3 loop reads CASSDGQQETQYF. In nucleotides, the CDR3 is TGTGCCAGCAGCGATGGACAACAAGAGACCCAGTACTTC.